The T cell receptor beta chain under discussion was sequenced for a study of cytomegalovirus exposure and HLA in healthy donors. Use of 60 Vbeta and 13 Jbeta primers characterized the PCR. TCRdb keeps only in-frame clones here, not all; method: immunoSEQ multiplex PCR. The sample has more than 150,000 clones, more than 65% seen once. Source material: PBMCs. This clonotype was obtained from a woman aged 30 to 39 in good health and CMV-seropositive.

The CDR3 DNA reads TGTGCCAGCAGCCACGCGGGACCCGGGGAGACCCAGTACTTC. Protein: CASSHAGPGETQYF. V is TRBV5-6 and J is TRBJ2-5, with D tentatively TRBD2 (6 bases). Germline V gene sequence: CDR1 SGHDT, CDR2 YYEEEE. The CDR3 contains 14 residues. V shed 4 bases and J shed 5 bases, with 15 bases lying between them. The full variable domain, its missing parts supplied by reference TRBV5-6 and TRBJ2-5, is DAGVTQSPTHLIKTRGQQVTLRCSPKSGHDTVSWYQQALGQGPQFIFQYYEEEERQRGNFPDRFSGHQFPNYSSELNVNALLLGDSALYLCASSHAGPGETQYFGPGTRLLVL.